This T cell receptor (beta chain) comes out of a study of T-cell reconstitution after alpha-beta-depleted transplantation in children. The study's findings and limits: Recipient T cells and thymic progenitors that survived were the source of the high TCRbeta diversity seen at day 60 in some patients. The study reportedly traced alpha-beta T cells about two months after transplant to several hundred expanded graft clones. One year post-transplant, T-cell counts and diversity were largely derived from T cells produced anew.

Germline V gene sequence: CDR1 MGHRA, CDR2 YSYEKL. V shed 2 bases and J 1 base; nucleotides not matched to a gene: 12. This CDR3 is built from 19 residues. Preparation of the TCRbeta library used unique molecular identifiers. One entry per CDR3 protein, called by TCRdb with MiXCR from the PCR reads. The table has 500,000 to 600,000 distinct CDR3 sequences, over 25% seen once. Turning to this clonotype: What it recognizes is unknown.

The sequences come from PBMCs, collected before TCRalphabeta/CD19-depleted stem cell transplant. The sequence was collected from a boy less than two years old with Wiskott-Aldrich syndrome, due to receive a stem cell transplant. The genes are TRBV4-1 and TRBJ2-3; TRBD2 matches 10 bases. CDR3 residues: CASSQSGLAGDIRTDTQYF. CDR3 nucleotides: TGCGCCAGCAGCCAATCGGGGCTAGCGGGAGATATTCGCACAGATACGCAGTATTTT.